This T cell receptor beta chain was recovered during a study of tissue T cells after allogeneic stem cell transplantation (dated by TCRdb to 2021 to 2024). Looking at the study overall: TCR beta repertoires were profiled across many tissues obtained from research autopsies of patients with and without GVHD, as well as in mouse models of GVHD. The human part of the study was a prospective observational study with no blinding and no randomization. Broad study findings and their caveats: Within patients, how anatomically similar the tissues were was a key factor in shaping TCR repertoire composition, regardless of disease or transplant status. Only a few T cell clones appeared in more than one patient, yet motif-based clustering showed tissue-specific repertoire signatures that were shared between patients. In both patients and mice, T cells from blood and spleen picked up only a limited part of the TCR repertoire that was detected in tissues. Sampling depth was acknowledged as a limitation, and the patient cohort was both small and clinically heterogeneous. Which tissue TCRs were alloreactive or antigen-specific was not determined in the study, and some clones might have been persisting host cells.

This clone has just one count. Its antigen specificity is not known. Given a much more abundant clone one base away, this may be a read error. The gene names and germline sequences used here belong to the mouse. The read terminates 1 residue before the CDR3 end, so the remaining end is supplied by the germline J gene. For this chain, trimming is 4 bases at the V end and 2 bases at the J end, and the number of junction bases without a gene match is 16. The CDR3 goes from the cysteine to the phenylalanine over 18 residues. The DNA shown is the part of the CDR3 that was read: 51 bases, in frame from base 1. The germline V gene provides CDR1 SGHDT and CDR2 FRDEAV. Library generation was performed with the immunoSEQ multiplex PCR assay. TCRbeta CDR3 sequencing was performed at survey depth by Adaptive Biotechnologies, and CDR3 sequences, V/J genes, productive frequency and template counts were reported. Amplification of TCR beta CDR3 regions was performed from genomic DNA rather than from RNA. Processing in the source paper ran as follows. Jensen-Shannon divergence was used to quantify pairwise repertoire overlap between tissues, with a value of 1 meaning complete divergence and a value of 0 meaning identical repertoires. Tissues were clustered by single-linkage agglomerative hierarchical clustering of pairwise JSD values and displayed as dendrograms. All patient samples were analyzed with GLIPH2 using simulation_depth 1000, kmer_min_depth 3 and cdr3_length_cutoff 8, and only groups containing more than two unique CDR3s were kept. A standardized tissue-overlap score was generated by extrapolating Jaccard GLIPH-group overlap across patients to a standard repertoire size of 1000 clones. To look at how diversity was associated with clinical or experimental variables, linear mixed-effect models were used, with tissue treated as a fixed effect and individual treated as a random effect. TCRdb holds this immuneACCESS table with in-frame rearrangements only. Some clones are missing; in checked studies, unresolved V genes explain under half, and the rest has no known cause. V, J and clone size derive from that table, while D and trimming were established from the DNA sequence. For this sample the table gives approximately 1,700 clones, of which approximately 52% were detected only once. The ten most abundant clones make up around 30% of the sample.

This specimen's time point label, per the study, means: mouse harvest day 14 after allogeneic transplant. Each mouse graft, delivered by tail vein injection, combined 10^6 splenic CD5+ T cells with 10^7 T-cell-depleted bone marrow cells. To model GVHD in mice, a major MHC-mismatch B6 (H2b) into BALB/c (H2d) model was used, and tissues were profiled at day 7 or 14. On day 7 or 14 post-transplant, mouse tissues and retro-orbital blood were harvested with separate sterile tools for each animal, and livers were flushed beforehand. Before genomic DNA isolation with the DNeasy Blood & Tissue Kit, mouse tissues were minced with razor blades in buffered saline.

Sequences were obtained from gut tissue. Rearrangement joined TRBV14 to TRBJ2-7, with 9 junctional bases fitting TRBD2. This sequence originates from a female BALB/c mouse given C57BL/6 T cells with graft-versus-host disease after an allogeneic hematopoietic cell transplant. The CDR3 corresponds to CASSPSGTGRARTYEQYF. The CDR3 bases that were read are TGTGCCAGCAGTCCCTCCGGGACTGGGAGGGCAAGGACCTATGAACAGTAC.